These 2 T cell receptor beta chains share one sample of origin, sequenced in a study of blood T cells in healthy people across ages. Combining a sample-barcoded 5' primer with a J-beta primer mix, a second PCR ran for about 7 to 11 cycles. TCRdb re-analysed the 5' RACE reads in MiXCR, keeping a single row per CDR3 protein. The data show roughly 1.9 million distinct CDR3 sequences, with about 39% seen just once and 20% to 25% held by the top ten. Source material: blood. Receptor source: a human donor in good health.

This clonotype was picked up a small number of times. This chain joins TRBV4-3 and TRBJ1-1; D gene uncertain. The CDR3 consists of 15 residues. The germline CDR1 and CDR2 sequences are LGHNA and YSLEER. Deletions cut 3 bases from V and 4 bases from J, with 15 bases between. The DNA for the CDR3 is TGCGCCAGCAGCCAGGAGGAAGGGAGTGGCACTGAAGCTTTCTTT. Protein sequence: CASSQEEGSGTEAFF.

This clonotype was observed a handful of times. The chain employs TRBV3-1 and TRBJ2-4, with D unresolved. Germline V gene lookup returns CDR1 LGHDT and CDR2 YNNKEL (reference sequence). The CDR3 covers 11 residues. The V end lost 2 bases, the J end lost 13 bases, and 9 bases lay between the germline ends. The CDR3 sequence: CASSQSWKQYF. CDR3 DNA sequence: TGTGCCAGCAGCCAATCTTGGAAGCAGTACTTC.